The entry that follows covers one T cell receptor beta chain sequence. Recruitment covered 25 or so US areas and drew participants whose ages spanned about 18 to 95 years. Cohorts were determined from participant-reported clinical history. These data belong to a study of blood T cell repertoires in COVID-19. Study information: Samples taken during acute and convalescent COVID-19 were collected in the United States, Italy and Spain.

The CDR3 length is 11 residues. Per germline, CDR1 MNHEY and CDR2 SVGAGI. Per the authors' pipeline: Amplification with reference gene primers provided the estimates of nucleated cell counts. Repertoires were generated with immunoSEQ multiplex PCR, while TCRdb's copy carries only in-frame clones and drops some. V and J calls and clone size are copied from that table; D and trimming were computed from the DNA. The table has 300,000 to 450,000 clones, around nine tenths seen once. Sequencing input: PBMCs or T cells enriched from blood (not recorded which). The TCR was taken from a woman between 18 and 29 years old who had recovered from COVID-19. This chain connects TRBV6-5 to TRBJ1-2; D is possibly TRBD1 (5 bases). The CDR3 region has the DNA TGTGCATCGACATCAGGGAATGGCTACACCTTC. Translated, it gives CASTSGNGYTF.